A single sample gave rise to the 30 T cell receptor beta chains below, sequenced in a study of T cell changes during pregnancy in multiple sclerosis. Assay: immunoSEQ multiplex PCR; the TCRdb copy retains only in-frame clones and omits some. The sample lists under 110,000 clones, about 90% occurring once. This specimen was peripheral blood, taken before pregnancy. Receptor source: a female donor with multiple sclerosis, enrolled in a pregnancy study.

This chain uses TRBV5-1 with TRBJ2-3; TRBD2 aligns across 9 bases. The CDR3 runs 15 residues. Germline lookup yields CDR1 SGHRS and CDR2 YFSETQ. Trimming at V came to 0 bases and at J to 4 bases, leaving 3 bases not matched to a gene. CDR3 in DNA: TGCGCCAGCAGCTTGGTAGCGGGAGTTTCAGATACGCAGTATTTT. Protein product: CASSLVAGVSDTQYF.

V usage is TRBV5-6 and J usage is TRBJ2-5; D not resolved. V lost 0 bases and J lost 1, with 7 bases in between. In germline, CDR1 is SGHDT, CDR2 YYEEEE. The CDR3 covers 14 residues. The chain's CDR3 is CASSLVEFQETQYF. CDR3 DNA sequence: TGTGCCAGCAGCTTGGTGGAGTTCCAAGAGACCCAGTACTTC.

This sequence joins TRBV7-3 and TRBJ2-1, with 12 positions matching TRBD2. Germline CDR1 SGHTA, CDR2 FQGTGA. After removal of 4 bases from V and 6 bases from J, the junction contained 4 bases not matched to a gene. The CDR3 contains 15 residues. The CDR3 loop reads CASSYTSGRFNEQFF. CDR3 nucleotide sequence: TGTGCCAGCAGCTACACTAGCGGGAGGTTCAATGAGCAGTTCTTC. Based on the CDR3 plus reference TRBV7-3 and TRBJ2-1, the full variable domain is GAGVSQTPSNKVTEKGKYVELRCDPISGHTALYWYRQSLGQGPEFLIYFQGTGAADDSGLPNDRFFAVRPEGSVSTLKIQRTERGDSAVYLCASSYTSGRFNEQFFGPGTRLTVL.

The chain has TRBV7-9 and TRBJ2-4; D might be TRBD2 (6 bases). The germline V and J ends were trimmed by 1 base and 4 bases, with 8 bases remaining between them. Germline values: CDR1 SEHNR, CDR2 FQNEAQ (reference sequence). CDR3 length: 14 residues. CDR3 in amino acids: CASSLGTKKNIQYF. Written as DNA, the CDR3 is TGTGCCAGCAGCTTAGGGACTAAAAAAAACATTCAGTACTTC.

The CDR3 coding sequence is TGTGCCACCAGCAGAGGGACTGATAATCAGCCCCAGCATTTT. Protein: CATSRGTDNQPQHF. This chain uses TRBV15 with TRBJ1-5; D gene ambiguous. This CDR3 is built from 14 residues. Germline assignment: CDR1 LNHNV and CDR2 YYDKDF (reference sequence). Trimming cost V 1 base and J 4 bases, with 8 bases left between them.

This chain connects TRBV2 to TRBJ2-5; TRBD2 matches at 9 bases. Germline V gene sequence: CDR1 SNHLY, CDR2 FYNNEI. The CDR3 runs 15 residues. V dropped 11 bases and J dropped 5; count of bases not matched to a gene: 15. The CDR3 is CAGQLNSGRRETQYF. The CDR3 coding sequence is TGTGCCGGGCAGTTGAATAGCGGGAGACGCGAGACCCAGTACTTC.

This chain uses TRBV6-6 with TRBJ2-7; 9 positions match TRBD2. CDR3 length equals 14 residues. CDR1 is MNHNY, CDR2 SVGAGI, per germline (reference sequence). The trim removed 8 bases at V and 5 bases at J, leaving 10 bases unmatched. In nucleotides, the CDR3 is TGTGCCAGCGCGGGAGGGCCGAGGAACGACGAGCAGTACTTC. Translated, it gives CASAGGPRNDEQYF.

In DNA form, the CDR3 reads TGCGCCAGCAGCCATACCTCGGGAGAGCAGTTCTTC. Encoded protein: CASSHTSGEQFF. The chain uses TRBV4-3 and TRBJ2-1; TRBD2 might be the D (5 bases). Trimming took 3 bases from V and 10 from J, leaving 10 bases between them. Germline CDR1 reads LGHNA; CDR2 reads YSLEER. The CDR3 contains 12 residues.

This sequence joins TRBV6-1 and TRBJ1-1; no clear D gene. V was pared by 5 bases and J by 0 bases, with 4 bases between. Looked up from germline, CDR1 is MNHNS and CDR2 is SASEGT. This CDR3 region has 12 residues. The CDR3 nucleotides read TGTGCCAGCAGTTTTATGAACACTGAAGCTTTCTTT. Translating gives CASSFMNTEAFF.

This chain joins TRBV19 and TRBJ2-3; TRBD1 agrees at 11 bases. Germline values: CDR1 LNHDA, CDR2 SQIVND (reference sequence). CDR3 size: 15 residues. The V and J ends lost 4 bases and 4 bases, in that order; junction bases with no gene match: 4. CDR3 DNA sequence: TGTGCCAGTAGTAGAGGGACAGGGGGGCCAGATACGCAGTATTTT. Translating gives CASSRGTGGPDTQYF.

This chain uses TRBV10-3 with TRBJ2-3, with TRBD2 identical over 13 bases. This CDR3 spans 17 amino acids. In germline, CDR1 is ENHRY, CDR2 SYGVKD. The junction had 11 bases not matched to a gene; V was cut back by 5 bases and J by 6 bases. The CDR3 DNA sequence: TGTGCCATCAGTTCCGCCTTACTAGCGGGAGGGCTGGATACGCAGTATTTT. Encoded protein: CAISSALLAGGLDTQYF.

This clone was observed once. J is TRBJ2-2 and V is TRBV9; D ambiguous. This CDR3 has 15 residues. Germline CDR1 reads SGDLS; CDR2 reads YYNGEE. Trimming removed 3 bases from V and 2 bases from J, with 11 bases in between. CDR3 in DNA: TGTGCCAGCAGCGCTGGCCTTTTTAACACCGGGGAGCTGTTTTTT. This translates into CASSAGLFNTGELFF.

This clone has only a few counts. The CDR3 loop reads CASSIRGSGNTIYF. CDR3 sequence (DNA): TGTGCCAGTAGTATAAGAGGGTCTGGAAACACCATATATTTT. This chain connects TRBV19 to TRBJ1-3; D is uncertain. The CDR3 sequence is 14 residues long. The V and J ends lost 2 bases and 1 base respectively, with 6 bases between them. The V gene's germline CDR1 is LNHDA and CDR2 SQIVND (reference sequence).

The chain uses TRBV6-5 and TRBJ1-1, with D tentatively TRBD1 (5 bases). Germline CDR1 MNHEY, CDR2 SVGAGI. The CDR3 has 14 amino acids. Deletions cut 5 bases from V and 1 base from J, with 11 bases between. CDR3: CASSERQRNTEAFF. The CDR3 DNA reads TGTGCCAGCAGTGAAAGACAGAGGAACACTGAAGCTTTCTTT.

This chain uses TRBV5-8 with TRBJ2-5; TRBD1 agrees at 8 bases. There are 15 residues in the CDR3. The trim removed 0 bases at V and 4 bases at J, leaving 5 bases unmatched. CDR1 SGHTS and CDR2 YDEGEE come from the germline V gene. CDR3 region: CASSLARGQGETQYF. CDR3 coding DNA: TGTGCCAGCAGCTTGGCCCGTGGACAGGGAGAGACCCAGTACTTC.

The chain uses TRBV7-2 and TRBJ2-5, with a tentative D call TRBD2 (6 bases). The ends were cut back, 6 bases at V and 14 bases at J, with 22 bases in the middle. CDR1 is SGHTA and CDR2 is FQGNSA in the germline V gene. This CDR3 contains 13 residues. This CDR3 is CASSLRASGSFYF. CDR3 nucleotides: TGTGCCAGCAGTTTGAGGGCCAGCGGGTCCTTTTACTTC.

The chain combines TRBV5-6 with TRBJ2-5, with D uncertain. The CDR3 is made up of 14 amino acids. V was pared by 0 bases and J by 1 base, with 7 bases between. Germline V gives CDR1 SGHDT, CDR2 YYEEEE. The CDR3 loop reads CASSLGQTQETQYF. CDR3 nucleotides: TGTGCCAGCAGCTTGGGACAAACCCAAGAGACCCAGTACTTC.

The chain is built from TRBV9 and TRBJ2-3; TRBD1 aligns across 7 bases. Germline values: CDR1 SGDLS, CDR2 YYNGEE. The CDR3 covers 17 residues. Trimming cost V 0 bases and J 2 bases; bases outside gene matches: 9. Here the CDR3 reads CASSVVGDSPSTDTQYF. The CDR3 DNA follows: TGTGCCAGCAGCGTAGTGGGGGACAGCCCTTCCACAGATACGCAGTATTTT.

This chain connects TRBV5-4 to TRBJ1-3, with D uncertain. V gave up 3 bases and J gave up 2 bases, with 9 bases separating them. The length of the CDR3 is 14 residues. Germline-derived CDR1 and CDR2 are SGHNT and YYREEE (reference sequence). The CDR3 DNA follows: TGTGCCAGCAGCTACGACAAAACTGGAAACACCATATATTTT. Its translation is CASSYDKTGNTIYF.

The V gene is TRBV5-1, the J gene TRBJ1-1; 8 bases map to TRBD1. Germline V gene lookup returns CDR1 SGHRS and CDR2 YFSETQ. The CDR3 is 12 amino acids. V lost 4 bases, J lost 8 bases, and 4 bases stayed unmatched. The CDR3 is CASSAGTGEAFF. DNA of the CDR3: TGCGCCAGCAGCGCCGGGACAGGCGAAGCTTTCTTT.

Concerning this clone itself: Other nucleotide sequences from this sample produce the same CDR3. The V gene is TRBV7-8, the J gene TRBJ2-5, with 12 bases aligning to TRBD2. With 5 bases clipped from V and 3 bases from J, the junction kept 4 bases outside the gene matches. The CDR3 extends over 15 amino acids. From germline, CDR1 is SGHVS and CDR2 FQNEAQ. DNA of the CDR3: TGTGCCAGCAGCCCGCGGACTAGCGGGAAAGAGACCCAGTACTTC. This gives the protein CASSPRTSGKETQYF.

The CDR3: CASSERTEQYF. The CDR3 DNA follows: TGTGCCAGCAGTGAACGGACTGAGCAGTACTTC. The rearrangement links TRBV2 to TRBJ2-7, with a weak D call TRBD2 (5 bases). This CDR3 has 11 residues. Germline assignment: CDR1 SNHLY and CDR2 FYNNEI. Trimming stripped 2 bases from V and 7 bases from J, with 6 bases between.

CDR3 in amino acids: CASSSRGLRGGELFF. The DNA for the CDR3 is TGTGCCAGCAGTTCTCGCGGGCTCAGGGGCGGGGAGCTGTTTTTT. The genes are TRBV27 and TRBJ2-2; D is possibly TRBD1 (6 bases). Germline V lookup: CDR1 MNHEY, CDR2 SMNVEV (reference sequence). V gave up 4 bases and J gave up 7 bases, with 16 bases separating them. The CDR3 spans 15 residues.

CDR3 nucleotide sequence: TGTGCCAGCAGCTTTACAGGGGCGGGAGCTTTCTTT. Translation: CASSFTGAGAFF. The chain is built from TRBV7-9 and TRBJ1-1, with TRBD1 matching 7 bases. The CDR3 is 12 amino acids. Germline CDR1 reads SEHNR; CDR2 reads FQNEAQ (reference sequence). Germline trimming cut 3 bases from V and 10 bases from J; bases unmatched to any gene: 5.

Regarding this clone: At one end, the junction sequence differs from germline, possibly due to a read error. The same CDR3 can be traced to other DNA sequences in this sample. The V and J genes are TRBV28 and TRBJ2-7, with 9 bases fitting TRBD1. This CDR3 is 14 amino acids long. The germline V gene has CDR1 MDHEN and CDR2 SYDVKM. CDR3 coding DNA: TGCGCCAGTTCTAGGACAGGGGCCCCCTTCGAGCAGTACTTC. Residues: CASSRTGAPFEQYF. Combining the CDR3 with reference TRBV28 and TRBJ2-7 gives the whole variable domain DVKVTQSSRYLVKRTGEKVFLECVQDMDHENMFWYRQDPGLGLRLIYFSYDVKMKEKGDIPEGYSVSREKKERFSLILESASTNQTSMYLCASSRTGAPFEQYFGPGTRLTVT.

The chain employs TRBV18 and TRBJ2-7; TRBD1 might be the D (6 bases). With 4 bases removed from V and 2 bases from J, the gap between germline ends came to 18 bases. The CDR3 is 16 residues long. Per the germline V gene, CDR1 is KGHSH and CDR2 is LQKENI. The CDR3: CASSQNQGTRTYEQYF. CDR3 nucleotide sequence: TGTGCCAGCTCACAAAATCAGGGGACGAGAACCTACGAGCAGTACTTC.

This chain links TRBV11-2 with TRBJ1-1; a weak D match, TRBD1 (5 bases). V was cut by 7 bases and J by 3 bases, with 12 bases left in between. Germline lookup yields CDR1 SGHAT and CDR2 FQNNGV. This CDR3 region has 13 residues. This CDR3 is CASTRGRDTEAFF. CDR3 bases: TGTGCCAGCACGCGGGGGAGGGACACTGAAGCTTTCTTT.

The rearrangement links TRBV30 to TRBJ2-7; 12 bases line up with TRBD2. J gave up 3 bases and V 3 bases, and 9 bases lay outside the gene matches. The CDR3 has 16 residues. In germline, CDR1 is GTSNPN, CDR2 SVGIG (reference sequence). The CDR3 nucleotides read TGTGCCTGGAGCCCTACCCTAGCGGGAGGGAGCTACGAGCAGTACTTC. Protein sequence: CAWSPTLAGGSYEQYF.

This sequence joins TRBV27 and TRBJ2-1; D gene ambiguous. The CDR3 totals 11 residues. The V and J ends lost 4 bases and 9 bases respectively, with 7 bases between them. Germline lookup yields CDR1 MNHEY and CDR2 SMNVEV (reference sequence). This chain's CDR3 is CASSSSSEQFF. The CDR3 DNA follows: TGTGCCAGCAGTTCAAGCTCTGAGCAGTTCTTC.

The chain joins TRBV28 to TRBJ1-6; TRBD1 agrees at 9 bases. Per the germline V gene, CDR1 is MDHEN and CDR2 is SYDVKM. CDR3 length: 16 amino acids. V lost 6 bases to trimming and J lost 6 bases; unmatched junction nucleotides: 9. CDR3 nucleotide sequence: TGTGCCAGCAGCACAGGGGGCAGGAAGAGTAATTCACCCCTCCACTTT. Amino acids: CASSTGGRKSNSPLHF. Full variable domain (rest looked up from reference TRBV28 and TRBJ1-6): DVKVTQSSRYLVKRTGEKVFLECVQDMDHENMFWYRQDPGLGLRLIYFSYDVKMKEKGDIPEGYSVSREKKERFSLILESASTNQTSMYLCASSTGGRKSNSPLHFGNGTRLTVT.